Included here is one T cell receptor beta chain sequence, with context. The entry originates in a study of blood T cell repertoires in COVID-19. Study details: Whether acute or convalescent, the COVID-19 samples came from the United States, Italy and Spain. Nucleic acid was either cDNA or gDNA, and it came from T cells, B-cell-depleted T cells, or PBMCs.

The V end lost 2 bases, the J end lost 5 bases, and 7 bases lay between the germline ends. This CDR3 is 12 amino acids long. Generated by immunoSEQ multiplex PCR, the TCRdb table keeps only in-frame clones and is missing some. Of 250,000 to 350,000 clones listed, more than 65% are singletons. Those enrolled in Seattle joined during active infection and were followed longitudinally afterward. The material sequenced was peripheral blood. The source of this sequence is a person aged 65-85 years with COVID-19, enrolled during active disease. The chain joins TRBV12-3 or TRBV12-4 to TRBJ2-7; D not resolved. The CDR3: CASSLRGDEQYF. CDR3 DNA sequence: TGTGCCAGCAGTTTACGTGGAGACGAGCAGTACTTC.